This TCR beta chain was retrieved from a study of cytomegalovirus exposure and HLA in healthy donors (dated by TCRdb to the late 2010s). Regarding the complete study: A later analysis indicated that the roughly 130 validation repertoires were generated on the platform also employed for the approximately 700 repertoires of the first cohort. The study combined high-throughput TCR immunosequencing, statistical association of individual TCRs with disease status, and machine learning to predict cytomegalovirus infection status. The study aimed to test whether signatures of past pathogen exposure could be identified by cataloging public T cell receptors. A separate validation cohort of over a hundred different subjects was used in addition to the 666-subject first cohort.

Library construction relied on the immunoSEQ multiplex PCR assay. The paper's data handling went like this. To diagnose cytomegalovirus status from the catalog of TCR beta chain sequences, a statistical classification framework was built. TCRdb obtained this table from immuneACCESS and retained in-frame rearrangements with V and J assigned. These tables miss some clones; where compared with another copy, unresolved V genes account for less than half of the shortfall, and the remainder is unexplained. That table furnishes V, J and clone size, whereas the DNA furnished D and trimming. In this sample the table shows 150,000 to 200,000 clones, more than 75% of which occur a single time. The ten largest clones take up about 1.6% of the sample. The donors were included in the validation cohort of around 120 subjects, a group kept apart from the roughly 610-subject first cohort. What the study reported, not specific to this receptor: In the study, approximately 160 TCR beta chains were listed as associated with cytomegalovirus. While some public TCRs were present in many individuals, most TCR sequences turned up only very rarely across donors. In both the original and validation cohorts, the classifier was reported to diagnose cytomegalovirus status with high specificity and sensitivity. According to the authors, the approach could potentially be generalized to other disease states and immunological phenotypes. Three of the identified cytomegalovirus-associated TCR beta chains were confirmed in vitro to be specific for cytomegalovirus antigens. Subsequent analysis determined that TCRs grouped into clusters in the first cohort also showed a tendency toward co-occurrence across the roughly 120 validation repertoires, and 85% to 95% of cluster scores exceeded 0. The validation cohort had no HLA typing available for a later analysis, so co-occurrence within that cohort was assessed over all 120 or so repertoires.

Per the germline V gene, SGHAT is the CDR1 and FQNNGV is the CDR2. From cysteine to phenylalanine, the CDR3 is 17 amino acids long. Only the CDR3 DNA stays, 51 bases, in frame from base 1. V was cut back by 1 base and J by 0 bases, leaving a gap of 15 bases between them. About this clone: Its recognized antigen is unknown. No clone much larger than this one lies a single base away; base qualities are absent.

The chain employs TRBV11-2 and TRBJ1-2; the D gene cannot be named for sure. Material: PBMCs. The receptor comes from a woman aged 18-30 years in good health and CMV-seronegative. In nucleotides, the sequence is TGTGCCAGCAGCTTAGTACGGAGCGTCCCTTCTAACTATGGCTACACCTTC. This is translated as CASSLVRSVPSNYGYTF. The reference TRBV11-2 and TRBJ1-2 proteins fill in what lies around the CDR3, so the full variable domain reads EAGVAQSPRYKIIEKRQSVAFWCNPISGHATLYWYQQILGQGPKLLIQFQNNGVVDDSQLPKDRFSAERLKGVDSTLKIQPAKLEDSAVYLCASSLVRSVPSNYGYTFGSGTRLTVV.